The 27 T cell receptor beta chains below all came from one sample that was sequenced in a study of shared clonotypes between healthy human individuals. Repertoires were generated with immunoSEQ multiplex PCR, while TCRdb's copy carries only in-frame clones and drops some. The repertoire holds approximately 2.5 million clones, with 90% to 95% as singletons. Sequencing was performed on naive CD4+ T cells sorted from blood. Subset denoted: CD45RA+ positively selected. These receptors came from a man in his late teens or twenties in good health.

The chain combines TRBV7-8 with TRBJ1-6; possible D gene TRBD1, 6 bases. The germline CDR1 and CDR2 sequences are SGHVS and FQNEAQ. The V gene lost 5 bases and the J gene lost 1 base, with 12 bases spanning the gap. The CDR3 consists of 16 residues. This CDR3 reads CASSGGQGSYNSPLHF. The CDR3, as DNA: TGTGCCAGCAGCGGCGGTCAGGGGTCCTATAATTCACCCCTCCACTTT.

The chain combines TRBV18 with TRBJ1-3; no firm D call. The CDR3 has 17 residues. Trimming left V 6 bases short and J 3 bases short, with 21 bases between. CDR1 KGHSH and CDR2 LQKENI come from the germline V gene. The CDR3 protein is CASSAFGVVQSGNTIYF. In DNA, the CDR3 is TGTGCCAGCTCGGCATTCGGCGTGGTCCAAAGTGGAAACACCATATATTTT.

This chain uses TRBV19 with TRBJ2-5; 9 bases align to TRBD2. This CDR3 is built from 15 residues. The trim removed 7 bases at V and 2 bases at J, leaving 8 bases unmatched. The germline CDR1 and CDR2 sequences are LNHDA and SQIVND (reference sequence). The DNA of the CDR3 is TGTGCCAGTAAATCCAGCGGGGGGACTCAAGAGACCCAGTACTTC. This translates into CASKSSGGTQETQYF. Variable domain in full (rest from reference TRBV19 and TRBJ2-5): DGGITQSPKYLFRKEGQNVTLSCEQNLNHDAMYWYRQDPGQGLRLIYYSQIVNDFQKGDIAEGYSVSREKKESFPLTVTSAQKNPTAFYLCASKSSGGTQETQYFGPGTRLLVL.

The rearrangement joins TRBV12-5 to TRBJ2-1, with no clear D. Germline-derived CDR1 and CDR2 are LGHNT and FRNRAP. This CDR3 contains 17 residues. The V end lost 0 bases, the J end lost 8 bases, and 20 bases lay between the germline ends. CDR3 loop: CASGLVLGAFERYEQFF. The CDR3 DNA reads as TGTGCTAGTGGTTTGGTACTCGGAGCATTTGAGAGATATGAGCAGTTCTTC.

Regarding this clone: This sample also contains other DNA sequences that code for the same CDR3. V gene TRBV5-1 combines with J gene TRBJ2-4, with unresolved D. Germline CDR1 and CDR2: SGHRS and YFSETQ. The V gene lost 0 bases and the J gene lost 1 base, with 8 bases spanning the gap. This CDR3 is built from 15 residues. As DNA, the CDR3 is TGCGCCAGCAGCTTGGGAACAGTTGCCAAAAACATTCAGTACTTC. Its translation is CASSLGTVAKNIQYF.

This clone has more than one count but fewer than ten. This sequence joins TRBV7-2 and TRBJ1-2; possibly TRBD1 for D (6 bases). Germline assignment: CDR1 SGHTA and CDR2 FQGNSA. CDR3 length: 15 amino acids. V was cut by 5 bases and J by 6 bases, with 19 bases left in between. As DNA, the CDR3 is TGTGCCAGCAGCACGCGAGATTGGGGGCAGGATGGCTACACCTTC. Translating gives CASSTRDWGQDGYTF.

The CDR3, as DNA: TGTGCCAGCAGTCCCAGCGCCGCGCCCCAGTGGGGAGAGACCCAGTACTTC. Encoded protein: CASSPSAAPQWGETQYF. V is TRBV28 and J is TRBJ2-5, with D hard to call. The CDR3 is made up of 17 amino acids. Trimming took off 5 bases at V and 4 bases at J, with 23 bases between the two ends. Germline loops: CDR1 MDHEN, CDR2 SYDVKM.

The genes are TRBV5-7 and TRBJ2-5; no definite D call. TRBV5-7 is placed among ORFs of uncertain function. This CDR3 has 15 amino acids. Trimming removed 2 bases from V and 1 base from J, with 12 bases in between. CDR3 loop: CASSFPFGLQETQYF. CDR3 nucleotides: TGTGCCAGCAGCTTCCCTTTCGGGCTCCAAGAGACCCAGTACTTC.

The V call is TRBV7-8, the J call TRBJ2-5; TRBD2 agrees at 7 bases. V shed 5 bases and J 1 base; nucleotides not matched to a gene: 7. The CDR3 consists of 15 residues. Germline lookup yields CDR1 SGHVS and CDR2 FQNEAQ. The CDR3 region has the DNA TGTGCCAGCAGCCGAACATCTAGCGGCCAAGAGACCCAGTACTTC. Encoded protein: CASSRTSSGQETQYF.

The J gene is TRBJ2-3, the V gene TRBV7-9; D might be TRBD2 (5 bases). Germline V CDR1 and CDR2: SEHNR, FQNEAQ (reference sequence). This CDR3 is 13 amino acids long. V shed 1 base and J shed 6 bases, with 8 bases lying between them. The CDR3 loop reads CASSLGGWDTQYF. Written as DNA, the CDR3 is TGTGCCAGCAGCTTAGGAGGGTGGGATACGCAGTATTTT.

The CDR3 here is CASSSPVFFLNTEAFF. CDR3 DNA sequence: TGTGCCAGCAGCTCACCGGTCTTCTTTTTGAACACTGAAGCTTTCTTT. J is TRBJ1-1 and V is TRBV5-6; D is undetermined. CDR1 and CDR2 (germline): SGHDT, YYEEEE. V lost 3 bases and J lost 0, with 15 bases in between. The CDR3 runs 16 residues.

The chain is built from TRBV4-3 and TRBJ2-7, with 9 nucleotides matching TRBD2. J gave up 2 bases and V 0 bases, and 2 bases lay outside the gene matches. The CDR3 covers 15 residues. The V gene's germline CDR1 is LGHNA and CDR2 YSLEER. This CDR3 reads CASSQDERGAYEQYF. The CDR3 DNA reads as TGCGCCAGCAGCCAAGATGAGCGGGGGGCCTACGAGCAGTACTTC.

About this clone: The germline gene is not matched at one end of the junction; a read error may be the cause. The chain combines TRBV15 with TRBJ2-1, with D unresolved. Per the germline V gene, CDR1 is LNHNV and CDR2 is YYDKDF (reference sequence). The CDR3 has 13 residues. The CDR3 DNA reads as TGTGCCACCAACAGAGTCGGTTACAATGAGCAGTTCTTC. This gives the protein CATNRVGYNEQFF.

Concerning this clone: Other DNA sequences within the sample encode an identical CDR3. V usage is TRBV5-1 and J usage is TRBJ1-3; D perhaps matches TRBD1 (5 bases). CDR1 and CDR2 (germline): SGHRS, YFSETQ. V was cut by 0 bases and J by 2 bases, with 6 bases left in between. This CDR3 contains 14 residues. The CDR3 DNA follows: TGCGCCAGCAGCTTGGACAGGACTGGAAACACCATATATTTT. Protein: CASSLDRTGNTIYF.

V and J are TRBV7-9 and TRBJ1-6; 7 positions agree with TRBD1. Unmatched junction bases numbered 9, after V lost 3 bases and J lost 10 bases. Looked up from germline, CDR1 is SEHNR and CDR2 is FQNEAQ (reference sequence). The CDR3 runs 15 residues. This chain's CDR3 is CASSFRAGGSSPLHF. CDR3 in DNA: TGTGCCAGCAGCTTTAGGGCAGGGGGATCGTCACCCCTCCACTTT.

The V and J genes are TRBV10-3 and TRBJ1-1, with D perhaps TRBD1 (6 bases). The CDR3 contains 15 residues. Germline loops: CDR1 ENHRY, CDR2 SYGVKD. The V gene lost 2 bases and the J gene lost 0 bases, with 10 bases spanning the gap. The CDR3 spells CAISERGEMNTEAFF. The DNA for the CDR3 is TGTGCCATCAGTGAGAGGGGGGAGATGAACACTGAAGCTTTCTTT.

The genes are TRBV5-6 and TRBJ2-2; D is tentatively TRBD1 or TRBD2 (5 bases each). Germline CDR1 and CDR2: SGHDT and YYEEEE. The V end was cut by 3 bases, the J end by 3 bases, with 15 bases between. CDR3 size: 16 residues. CDR3 in amino acids: CASSWGLPDYTGELFF. As DNA, the CDR3 is TGTGCCAGCAGCTGGGGGTTGCCGGACTACACCGGGGAGCTGTTTTTT.

V usage is TRBV19 and J usage is TRBJ2-5; TRBD1 is a possible D gene (6 bases). The CDR3 is 14 amino acids. Germline V gene sequence: CDR1 LNHDA, CDR2 SQIVND (reference sequence). V was shortened by 1 base and J by 3 bases, with 9 bases between the two germline ends. The CDR3: CASSIVNREETQYF. CDR3 in DNA: TGTGCCAGTAGTATAGTCAACAGGGAAGAGACCCAGTACTTC.

A note on this clone: Since no conserved phenylalanine or tryptophan closes the CDR3, a read error is the likely cause. The DNA is omitted, as the CDR3 cannot be located on it reliably, and the CDR3 follows TCRdb's listing. The genes are TRBV6-5 and TRBJ2-7; the DNA was not compared with TRBD2, the D call given in the table. Termini included, the CDR3 measures 11 amino acids. CDR1 is MNHEY and CDR2 is SVGAGI in the germline V gene. This CDR3 is CASSYSEGIRS.

This chain uses TRBV7-9 with TRBJ2-7, with 7 positions matching TRBD2. Germline V gene sequence: CDR1 SEHNR, CDR2 FQNEAQ (reference sequence). Trimming took 7 bases from V and 0 from J; bases not matched to a gene: 6. CDR3 length: 14 residues. The CDR3 loop reads CASTAGDSSYEQYF. The CDR3 coding sequence is TGTGCCAGCACCGCGGGGGATAGCTCCTACGAGCAGTACTTC.

This chain uses TRBV5-4 with TRBJ2-3; TRBD1 aligns across 8 bases. CDR1 SGHNT and CDR2 YYREEE come from the germline V gene (reference sequence). This CDR3 is 15 amino acids long. The trim removed 6 bases at V and 1 base at J, leaving 7 bases unmatched. The CDR3 reads CASTQGAIGTDTQYF. CDR3 nucleotide sequence: TGTGCCAGCACTCAGGGGGCCATAGGCACAGATACGCAGTATTTT.

As regards this clone: The identical CDR3 is also encoded by other nucleotide sequences in the sample. This chain connects TRBV5-4 to TRBJ1-2; 12 nucleotides agree with TRBD1. V gave up 4 bases and J gave up 7 bases; unmatched junction bases: 2. The CDR3 runs 13 residues. The germline V gene encodes CDR1 SGHNT and CDR2 YYREEE (reference sequence). In DNA, the CDR3 is TGTGCCAGCAGCGGGACAGGGGGCTCTGGCTACACCTTC. Residues: CASSGTGGSGYTF.

CDR3 DNA: TGTGCCAGCAGCAATCGCGACCCAGACTACGAGCAGTACTTC. It codes for CASSNRDPDYEQYF. This chain uses TRBV5-4 with TRBJ2-7; D is undetermined. Germline CDR1 and CDR2: SGHNT and YYREEE (reference sequence). This CDR3 comprises 14 residues. The ends were cut back, 4 bases at V and 3 bases at J, with 14 bases in the middle. The full variable domain, its missing parts supplied by reference TRBV5-4 and TRBJ2-7, is ETGVTQSPTHLIKTRGQQVTLRCSSQSGHNTVSWYQQALGQGPQFIFQYYREEENGRGNFPPRFSGLQFPNYSSELNVNALELDDSALYLCASSNRDPDYEQYFGPGTRLTVT.

This clone appeared once. V gene TRBV28 combines with J gene TRBJ2-7; D is uncertain. Trimming took off 6 bases at V and 2 bases at J, with 11 bases between the two ends. Germline-derived CDR1 and CDR2 are MDHEN and SYDVKM. The CDR3 covers 13 residues. The CDR3 DNA sequence: TGTGCCAGCAGGGGCGCCCTTCCCTACGAGCAGTACTTC. Encoded protein: CASRGALPYEQYF.

For the CDR3, the DNA is TGTGCCACCAAACCGGCCGTGTCCTCCTACGAGCAGTACTTC. Its translation is CATKPAVSSYEQYF. V gene TRBV28 combines with J gene TRBJ2-5; D gene unclear. The J call is uncertain, as TRBJ2-7 better fits the DNA end. Germline V gene data show CDR1 as MDHEN and CDR2 as SYDVKM. The CDR3 is 14 amino acids.

The gene calls are TRBV7-9 and TRBJ2-7, with a weak D call TRBD2 (5 bases). CDR3 length equals 15 residues. Germline V gene lookup returns CDR1 SEHNR and CDR2 FQNEAQ (reference sequence). V shed 0 bases and J shed 4 bases, with 13 bases lying between them. The CDR3 nucleotides are TGTGCCAGCAGCTTAGCGTACGGGGTTAAATACGAGCAGTACTTC. Translation: CASSLAYGVKYEQYF.

The rearrangement links TRBV18 to TRBJ2-1; TRBD2 matches 7 bases. V trimming: 6 bases; J trimming: 0 bases; junction bases outside the gene matches: 8. Looked up from germline, CDR1 is KGHSH and CDR2 is LQKENI. The CDR3 extends over 16 amino acids. CDR3: CASSSLAASSYNEQFF. The CDR3 nucleotides are TGTGCCAGCTCCTCCCTAGCGGCGAGCTCCTACAATGAGCAGTTCTTC.